Following are 16 T cell receptor beta chains from one sample sequenced in a study of regulatory T cells in long-lasting Graves disease. Sample time point: newly diagnosed GD, antithyroid drugs for less than 3 months. Making the TCR library involved RNA that had been extracted from PBMCs. Arm-PCR of CDR3 regions with iRepertoire HTBI primers generated TCR beta libraries. One entry per CDR3 protein results from TCRdb running MiXCR on the multiplex PCR reads. Here the sample spans 450,000 to 500,000 distinct CDR3 sequences, 15% to 20% being singletons. This same sample was also taken into another study, of T cells in Graves' hyperthyroidism and ophthalmopathy.

The specimen comprised peripheral blood mononuclear cells (PBMCs), sampled at new diagnosis, from a patient treated with antithyroid drugs. These TCRs come from a man between 40 and 49 years old with Graves disease.

This clonotype appeared many times. The chain joins TRBV20-1 to TRBJ2-7, with 7 bases aligning to TRBD2. Trimming at V came to 3 bases and at J to 3 bases, leaving 5 bases not matched to a gene. The CDR3 has 13 amino acids. CDR1 DFQATT and CDR2 SNEGSKA come from the germline V gene (reference sequence). The CDR3 reads CSASSSGIYEQYF. In DNA form, the CDR3 reads TGCAGTGCTAGTTCTAGCGGAATCTACGAGCAGTACTTC.

Many counts were recorded for this clonotype. The chain has TRBV6-1 and TRBJ2-2; D unresolved. CDR1 MNHNS and CDR2 SASEGT come from the germline V gene. The CDR3 extends over 14 amino acids. With 5 bases removed from V and 4 bases from J, the gap between germline ends came to 11 bases. Written as DNA, the CDR3 is TGTGCCAGCAGTCAACAACGCGCCACCGGGGAGCTGTTTTTT. Translation gives CASSQQRATGELFF.

This clonotype was seen ten or more times. The chain uses TRBV20-1 and TRBJ2-1; D may be TRBD2 (6 bases). V was shortened by 5 bases and J by 2 bases, with 22 bases between the two germline ends. Per germline, CDR1 DFQATT and CDR2 SNEGSKA (reference sequence). The CDR3 is 17 amino acids. The CDR3 sequence is CSAVGGRWTSAYNEQFF. DNA of the CDR3: TGCAGTGCTGTGGGAGGCCGTTGGACATCCGCCTACAATGAGCAGTTCTTC.

This clonotype was counted ten times or more. The CDR3 loop reads CASSLPSPGQGLEFGYTF. CDR3 sequence (DNA): TGTGCCAGCAGTTTGCCCTCACCGGGACAGGGTTTGGAATTCGGCTACACCTTC. J is TRBJ1-2 and V is TRBV12-3 or TRBV12-4, with 9 bases identical to TRBD1. The CDR3 covers 18 residues. V trimming: 3 bases; J trimming: 8 bases; junction bases outside the gene matches: 19.

This clonotype was counted many times. V and J are TRBV2 and TRBJ2-5, with D possibly called TRBD1 or TRBD2 (5 bases each). V gave up 4 bases and J gave up 7 bases, with 19 bases separating them. The CDR3 runs 15 residues. Germline CDR1 is SNHLY and CDR2 is FYNNEI. CDR3 sequence reads: CASSASGTGLGTQYF. The DNA of the CDR3 is TGTGCCAGCAGTGCCTCCGGGACGGGCTTGGGGACCCAGTACTTC.

This chain uses TRBV20-1 with TRBJ2-5; tentatively, D is TRBD2 (6 bases). V shed 6 bases and J shed 4 bases, with 15 bases lying between them. Germline CDR1 DFQATT, CDR2 SNEGSKA (reference sequence). This CDR3 is built from 13 residues. The CDR3 nucleotides are TGCAGTGCGTTGGGACTCCGCGGAGAGACCCAGTACTTC. As protein: CSALGLRGETQYF.

With regard to this clonotype: This may come from a read error, since a much larger clone is one base off. The V and J genes are TRBV7-8 and TRBJ2-7; D remains unclear. Trimming pared 5 bases from V and 3 bases from J, leaving 8 bases between. The CDR3 extends over 12 amino acids. Germline CDR1 and CDR2: SGHVS and FQNEAQ. CDR3 DNA: TGTGCCAGCAGCCATCACAACTACGAGCAGTACTTC. Its translation: CASSHHNYEQYF.

The V call is TRBV6-2 or TRBV6-3, the J call TRBJ2-1, with 11 bases that match TRBD2. V was pared by 3 bases and J by 14 bases, with 6 bases of the junction left unmatched. CDR1 and CDR2 (germline): MNHEY, SVGEGT. The CDR3 totals 13 residues. CDR3 amino acids: CASSYSGRASEFF. CDR3 nucleotides: TGTGCCAGCAGTTATAGCGGGAGGGCCTCGGAGTTCTTC.

This clonotype has a handful of counts. The chain links TRBV14 to TRBJ2-1, with TRBD1 matching 10 bases. The CDR3 contains 15 residues. Germline CDR1 SGHDN, CDR2 FVKESK. J gave up 9 bases and V 5 bases, and 10 bases lay outside the gene matches. CDR3 region: CASSTRTGGRGEQFF. The CDR3 DNA reads as TGTGCCAGCAGCACCCGGACAGGGGGGCGCGGTGAGCAGTTCTTC. Full variable domain (missing parts from reference TRBV14 and TRBJ2-1): EAGVTQFPSHSVIEKGQTVTLRCDPISGHDNLYWYRRVMGKEIKFLLHFVKESKQDESGMPNNRFLAERTGGTYSTLKVQPAELEDSGVYFCASSTRTGGRGEQFFGPGTRLTVL.

This clonotype was found a few times. The chain couples TRBV5-1 to TRBJ2-1; TRBD1 is a possible D gene (5 bases). Trimming took off 2 bases at V and 6 bases at J, with 6 bases between the two ends. Germline values: CDR1 SGHRS, CDR2 YFSETQ. This CDR3 comprises 12 residues. CDR3 sequence (DNA): TGCGCCAGCAGCTTCCAGGGCAATGAGCAGTTCTTC. Its translation: CASSFQGNEQFF.

V gene TRBV9 combines with J gene TRBJ1-1; 7 nucleotides line up with TRBD1. Germline loops: CDR1 SGDLS, CDR2 YYNGEE. The CDR3 runs to 15 residues. With V trimmed by 4 bases and J by 1 base, 7 bases remained unmatched. The CDR3 here is CASSIISGGNTEAFF. DNA for the CDR3: TGTGCCAGCAGCATTATCTCAGGGGGGAACACTGAAGCTTTCTTT.

The chain recombines TRBV7-3 with TRBJ2-5; the D gene is possibly TRBD2 (7 bases). Trimming stripped 5 bases from V and 4 bases from J, with 14 bases between. The CDR3 totals 14 residues. CDR1 is SGHTA, CDR2 FQGTGA, per germline. CDR3 nucleotide sequence: TGTGCCAGCAGCGGGGCGGGGGCGGGAGAGACCCAGTACTTC. It translates to CASSGAGAGETQYF.

This clonotype came up a few times. The V call is TRBV3-1, the J call TRBJ2-5, with a tentative D call TRBD2 (6 bases). CDR3 length: 13 amino acids. V was clipped by 3 bases and J by 6 bases, with 11 bases between them. CDR1 is LGHDT and CDR2 is YNNKEL in the germline V gene (reference sequence). CDR3 in DNA: TGTGCCAGCAGCCACTTAGGGAGGAAGACCCAGTACTTC. This encodes CASSHLGRKTQYF.

Ten or more counts support this clonotype. The chain has TRBV7-9 and TRBJ2-1; TRBD1 matches at 12 bases. Per the germline V gene, CDR1 is SEHNR and CDR2 is FQNEAQ (reference sequence). This CDR3 has 14 amino acids. V was pared by 8 bases and J by 7 bases, with 6 bases of the junction left unmatched. The CDR3 region is CASRPGQGANEQFF. The DNA of the CDR3 is TGTGCCAGCCGCCCGGGACAGGGGGCAAATGAGCAGTTCTTC.

The genes are TRBV5-1 and TRBJ2-3; 11 nucleotides match TRBD2. Germline V gene lookup returns CDR1 SGHRS and CDR2 YFSETQ. This CDR3 is built from 20 residues. Unmatched junction bases numbered 16, after V lost 2 bases and J lost 2 bases. The CDR3 nucleotides are TGCGCCAGCAGCTTACGAGCAAATAGCGGGAGGGCCCTTGTCACAGATACGCAGTATTTT. Protein product: CASSLRANSGRALVTDTQYF.

At least ten counts were recorded for this clonotype. The V gene is TRBV5-1, the J gene TRBJ2-7; TRBD2 agrees at 9 bases. J lost 4 bases, V lost 0 bases, and 5 bases had no gene match. This CDR3 contains 15 residues. Germline CDR1 SGHRS, CDR2 YFSETQ. CDR3 coding DNA: TGCGCCAGCAGCTTGGTGTCTAGCGGGAAATACGAGCAGTACTTC. This encodes CASSLVSSGKYEQYF.